This TCR beta chain was found in a study of tumor-infiltrating lymphocytes in glioblastoma multiforme. Study-wide points: Unequal TCR RNA per T cell might skew measured clone sizes.

Comment on this clonotype: The antigen remains unidentified. The junction and the germline gene differ at one end; a read error may be behind it.

The CDR3 length is 16 residues. CDR1 SGHNT and CDR2 YENEEA come from the germline V gene. Multiple V-beta primers and a C-beta primer amplified TCRB from RNA. Input was about 0.55 ug total RNA, reverse-transcribed with a C-beta primer. TCRdb independently ran MiXCR on the multiplex PCR reads; one entry per CDR3 protein. The sample lists more than 9,000 distinct CDR3 sequences, approximately 70% occurring once. The sequenced sample consisted of brain tumor tissue. This receptor was identified in a male donor with glioblastoma. V and J are TRBV11-3 and TRBJ2-1, with 7 bases matching TRBD2. The CDR3 sequence is CASSLDGGTSYNEHFF. Here the CDR3 DNA reads TGTGCCAGCAGCTTGGACGGGGGGACCTCCTACAATGAGCATTTCTTC.